These 11 T cell receptor beta chains share one sample of origin, sequenced in a study of cytomegalovirus exposure and HLA in healthy donors. With 60 Vbeta and 13 Jbeta primers, the PCR was carried out. Repertoires were generated with immunoSEQ multiplex PCR, while TCRdb's copy carries only in-frame clones and drops some. In the table there are about 120,000 clones, 81% of which are singletons. Sequencing was done on a sample of PBMCs. These receptors were taken from a woman in her thirties or forties in good health and CMV-seronegative.

The V call is TRBV7-2, the J call TRBJ2-7, with a tentative D call TRBD1 (6 bases). The CDR3 contains 16 residues. Germline lookup yields CDR1 SGHTA and CDR2 FQGNSA. V lost 1 base to trimming and J lost 4 bases, with 17 bases between them. CDR3 DNA sequence: TGTGCCAGCAGCTTAGTCATGTTGATTAGGGGGTACGAGCAGTACTTC. The encoded protein is CASSLVMLIRGYEQYF.

This clone was seen a handful of times. This chain connects TRBV6-6 to TRBJ1-2; possible D gene TRBD1, 6 bases. Germline CDR1 and CDR2: MNHNY and SVGAGI (reference sequence). V was trimmed by 4 bases and J by 3 bases, leaving 12 bases between them. The CDR3 sequence is 14 residues long. The CDR3 region is CASSSPDSYYGYTF. DNA of the CDR3: TGTGCCAGCAGTTCTCCGGACAGCTACTATGGCTACACCTTC.

A word on this clone: One end of the junction varies from germline; a read error may be responsible. The chain couples TRBV7-9 to TRBJ2-5; 10 bases fit TRBD2. The CDR3 length is 17 residues. Per the germline V gene, CDR1 is SEHNR and CDR2 is FQNEAQ (reference sequence). CDR3 protein: CSSSPWASGGPQETQYF. Written as DNA, the CDR3 is TGTTCCAGCAGCCCATGGGCTAGCGGGGGCCCTCAAGAGACCCAGTACTTC.

The chain couples TRBV14 to TRBJ2-2; 12 bases are a match to TRBD2. The CDR3 is 16 residues long. Trimming took 5 bases from V and 3 from J; bases not matched to a gene: 4. Germline lookup yields CDR1 SGHDN and CDR2 FVKESK. The CDR3 here is CASSWTSGIHTGELFF. The CDR3 bases are TGTGCCAGCAGCTGGACTAGCGGGATTCACACCGGGGAGCTGTTTTTT.

A word on this clone: The same CDR3 also results from other DNA sequences found in this sample. CDR3 DNA sequence: TGTGCCAGCTCACCGCAGGGGGCGAACACTGAAGCTTTCTTT. Translated: CASSPQGANTEAFF. The V call is TRBV18, the J call TRBJ1-1, with 8 bases matching TRBD1. Germline values: CDR1 KGHSH, CDR2 LQKENI. The CDR3 runs to 14 residues. V gave up 3 bases and J gave up 1 base; unmatched junction bases: 1.

The V gene is TRBV29-1, the J gene TRBJ1-1; D is uncertain. Germline-derived CDR1 and CDR2 are SQVTM and ANQGSEA. V gave up 5 bases and J gave up 0 bases, with 10 bases separating them. The CDR3 has 13 residues. CDR3 loop: CSVTGLMNTEAFF. The CDR3 DNA is TGCAGCGTTACCGGTCTGATGAACACTGAAGCTTTCTTT.

This sequence joins TRBV5-1 and TRBJ2-1; 14 nucleotides agree with TRBD2. The CDR3 contains 14 residues. The germline V gene has CDR1 SGHRS and CDR2 YFSETQ. Trimming removed 7 bases from V and 10 bases from J; junction bases left unmatched: 7. DNA of the CDR3: TGCGCCAGCCGACTAGCGGGGGGGCCGAAGGAGCAGTTCTTC. Translated: CASRLAGGPKEQFF.

This clone appeared a single time. The CDR3 loop is CASSFVLRSAYEQYF. Here the CDR3 DNA reads TGTGCCAGCAGTTTCGTCCTACGGAGTGCCTACGAGCAGTACTTC. The chain carries TRBV28 and TRBJ2-7, with no clear D. Germline-derived CDR1 and CDR2 are MDHEN and SYDVKM. With 3 bases removed from V and 2 bases from J, the gap between germline ends came to 14 bases. The CDR3 length is 15 residues.

V gene TRBV5-1 combines with J gene TRBJ1-1, with D unresolved. CDR1 SGHRS and CDR2 YFSETQ come from the germline V gene. V was shortened by 0 bases and J by 3 bases, with 12 bases between the two germline ends. This CDR3 is built from 15 residues. CDR3 nucleotide sequence: TGCGCCAGCAGCTTGGCGGGGATTACGGACACTGAAGCTTTCTTT. Its protein product is CASSLAGITDTEAFF.

The rearrangement uses TRBV2 and TRBJ2-1; TRBD1 aligns across 7 bases. The V and J ends lost 6 bases and 0 bases, in that order; junction bases with no gene match: 8. The CDR3 consists of 16 residues. Germline V gene lookup returns CDR1 SNHLY and CDR2 FYNNEI. For the CDR3, the DNA is TGTGCCAGCAGGAACGAACAGGGGAACTCCTACAATGAGCAGTTCTTC. Its translation is CASRNEQGNSYNEQFF.

The gene calls are TRBV6-9 and TRBJ2-5, with TRBD2 matching over 11 bases. V trimming: 3 bases; J trimming: 6 bases; junction bases outside the gene matches: 9. The CDR3 runs 16 residues. Germline V gene sequence: CDR1 MNHGY, CDR2 SVAAGI. This chain's CDR3 is CASSYTSGGTFKTQYF. Here the CDR3 DNA reads TGTGCCAGCAGTTACACTAGCGGGGGTACCTTTAAGACCCAGTACTTC.